The clone carrying this T cell receptor beta chain was found many times. The data stem from a study of neurological immune-mediated disorders. The starting material, 2 million PBMCs stored at -80 C, gave rise to the unsorted libraries. The authors made cDNA by 5'RACE with 10-nucleotide random UMIs. Using its own MiXCR run on the 5' RACE reads, TCRdb lists one record per CDR3 protein. The profile shows tens of thousands of distinct CDR3 sequences, 13% to 15% of them singletons. The CDR3 runs to 14 residues. Per germline, CDR1 SGHRS and CDR2 YFSETQ. V was pared by 4 bases and J by 5 bases, with 6 bases of the junction left unmatched.

The source material was PBMCs. The sequence came from a woman between 45 and 65 years old with HTLV-1-associated myelopathy (HAM/TSP). J is TRBJ1-1 and V is TRBV5-1; 9 bases are shared with TRBD1. CDR3 loop: CASSLGQGMTEAFF. The CDR3 nucleotides read TGCGCCAGCAGCCTGGGACAGGGAATGACTGAAGCTTTCTTT.